These 13 T cell receptor beta chains share one sample of origin, sequenced in a study of T-cell memory formation after mild COVID-19. In TCRdb, the 5' RACE reads were re-called with MiXCR into one record per CDR3 protein. The sample has roughly 45,000 distinct CDR3 sequences; roughly a quarter are singletons. Sequencing input: PBMCs or a T cell subset sorted from them (not recorded which). The receptors derive from a man younger than 35 who had mild COVID-19 (a few samples of this study predate the infection). Cell type and time point are not known.

The rearrangement links TRBV12-3 or TRBV12-4 to TRBJ2-6, with D possibly being TRBD1 (6 bases). Trimming removed 8 bases from V and 0 bases from J, with 11 bases in between. The CDR3 loop spans 15 amino acids. Here the CDR3 reads CASGNRASGANVLTF. The CDR3 bases are TGTGCCAGCGGAAACAGGGCCTCTGGGGCCAACGTCCTGACTTTC.

This clonotype was detected a few times. The chain uses TRBV7-8 and TRBJ2-1; TRBD2 agrees at 8 bases. This CDR3 contains 16 residues. V gave up 1 base and J gave up 6 bases; unmatched junction bases: 8. Germline V CDR1 and CDR2: SGHVS, FQNEAQ. Here the CDR3 reads CASSLGLAGIVNEQFF. The DNA for the CDR3 is TGTGCCAGCAGCTTAGGATTAGCGGGAATAGTCAATGAGCAGTTCTTC. The full variable domain, completed using reference TRBV7-8 and TRBJ2-1, is GAGVSQSPRYKVAKRGQDVALRCDPISGHVSLFWYQQALGQGPEFLTYFQNEAQLDKSGLPSDRFFAERPEGSVSTLKIQRTQQEDSAVYLCASSLGLAGIVNEQFFGPGTRLTVL.

On this clonotype: Its ends do not fully match the called genes, so a read error is possible. This chain connects TRBV28 to TRBJ1-1, with 7 bases lining up with TRBD1. Germline V CDR1 and CDR2: MDHEN, SYDVKM. CDR3 length: 15 amino acids. The CDR3 spells CASTSVLTGNSEAFF. The DNA of the CDR3 is TGTGCCAGCACCTCGGTATTGACAGGGAACTCTGAAGCTTTCTTT.

The chain couples TRBV3-1 to TRBJ1-2; D is unclear. CDR3 size: 14 residues. Trimming removed 4 bases at V and 5 bases at J, with 14 bases between. Per the germline V gene, CDR1 is LGHDT and CDR2 is YNNKEL (reference sequence). As DNA, the CDR3 is TGTGCCAGCAGCCCAACCGGCCCGTCGTATGGCTACACCTTC. Its translation is CASSPTGPSYGYTF.

This clonotype has more than one count but fewer than ten. This rearrangement joins TRBV5-1 to TRBJ2-2, with a possible D match to TRBD2 (6 bases). Germline CDR1 and CDR2: SGHRS and YFSETQ. This CDR3 has 16 amino acids. The V and J ends lost 4 bases and 4 bases respectively, with 17 bases between them. The CDR3 region has the DNA TGCGCCAGCAGCCCATACGGGGGATGGAGCACCGGGGAGCTGTTTTTT. The encoded protein is CASSPYGGWSTGELFF.

This chain uses TRBV7-6 with TRBJ1-5; D not certain. The CDR3 extends over 12 amino acids. Germline V gene data show CDR1 as SGHVS and CDR2 as FNYEAQ. V gave up 0 bases and J gave up 7 bases, with 4 bases separating them. CDR3 DNA: TGTGCCAGCAGCTTAGCAGGCCAGCCCCAGCATTTT. Its protein product is CASSLAGQPQHF.

This clonotype came up a few times. This chain uses TRBV12-3 or TRBV12-4 with TRBJ2-5; TRBD1 is a possible D gene (5 bases). Trimming took 4 bases from V and 7 from J, leaving 19 bases between them. The CDR3 loop spans 15 amino acids. The CDR3: CASSSRQGILGTQYF. The DNA for the CDR3 is TGTGCCAGCAGTTCCCGGCAGGGAATACTCGGGACCCAGTACTTC.

This clonotype was observed a few times. The J gene is TRBJ2-3, the V gene TRBV6-5; possible D gene TRBD2, 7 bases. Trimming removed 2 bases at V and 0 bases at J, with 12 bases between. The CDR3 is 16 amino acids. Looked up from germline, CDR1 is MNHEY and CDR2 is SVGAGI. The CDR3 DNA is TGTGCCAGCAGTTACGAGCGGGACACTAGCACAGATACGCAGTATTTT. Its protein product is CASSYERDTSTDTQYF.

The V and J genes are TRBV12-3 or TRBV12-4 and TRBJ1-4; the D gene is possibly TRBD1 (5 bases). Trimming took 6 bases from V and 3 from J, leaving 11 bases between them. The CDR3 contains 14 residues. The chain's CDR3 is CASSQGLSNEKLFF. As DNA, the CDR3 is TGTGCCAGCAGCCAGGGCCTTTCTAATGAAAAACTGTTTTTT.

The rearrangement uses TRBV10-3 and TRBJ2-3, with 7 bases aligning to TRBD2. The CDR3 consists of 14 residues. After removal of 11 bases from V and 8 bases from J, the junction contained 16 bases not matched to a gene. The V gene's germline CDR1 is ENHRY and CDR2 SYGVKD. The CDR3 here is CAVRGVGDRSTQYF. Written as DNA, the CDR3 is TGTGCCGTACGGGGGGTCGGGGATCGTAGTACGCAGTATTTT.

This clonotype was detected only a few times. The genes are TRBV4-1 and TRBJ1-4; tentative D call: TRBD1 (5 bases). This CDR3 spans 13 amino acids. Germline CDR1 is MGHRA and CDR2 is YSYEKL. Trimming shortened V by 1 base and J by 10 bases, and 10 bases separated the two germline ends. CDR3 region: CASSQGGAGKLFF. CDR3 DNA sequence: TGCGCCAGCAGCCAAGGAGGGGCTGGAAAACTGTTTTTT.

The chain is built from TRBV3-1 and TRBJ1-6; D unresolved. The V end was cut by 0 bases, the J end by 7 bases, with 10 bases between. This CDR3 has 15 amino acids. CDR1 is LGHDT and CDR2 is YNNKEL in the germline V gene (reference sequence). Written as DNA, the CDR3 is TGTGCCAGCAGCCAAGATCGTTATGCCAATTCACCCCTCCACTTT. It codes for CASSQDRYANSPLHF.

There are a few counts of this clonotype. This sequence joins TRBV7-8 and TRBJ2-1; TRBD1 agrees at 9 bases. The CDR3 has 15 residues. In germline, CDR1 is SGHVS, CDR2 FQNEAQ. After removal of 3 bases from V and 9 bases from J, the junction contained 9 bases not matched to a gene. As DNA, the CDR3 is TGTGCCAGCAGCTTTTTGGGGGACAGGGAAGGTGAGCAGTTCTTC. Protein product: CASSFLGDREGEQFF. Combining the CDR3 with reference TRBV7-8 and TRBJ2-1 gives the whole variable domain GAGVSQSPRYKVAKRGQDVALRCDPISGHVSLFWYQQALGQGPEFLTYFQNEAQLDKSGLPSDRFFAERPEGSVSTLKIQRTQQEDSAVYLCASSFLGDREGEQFFGPGTRLTVL.